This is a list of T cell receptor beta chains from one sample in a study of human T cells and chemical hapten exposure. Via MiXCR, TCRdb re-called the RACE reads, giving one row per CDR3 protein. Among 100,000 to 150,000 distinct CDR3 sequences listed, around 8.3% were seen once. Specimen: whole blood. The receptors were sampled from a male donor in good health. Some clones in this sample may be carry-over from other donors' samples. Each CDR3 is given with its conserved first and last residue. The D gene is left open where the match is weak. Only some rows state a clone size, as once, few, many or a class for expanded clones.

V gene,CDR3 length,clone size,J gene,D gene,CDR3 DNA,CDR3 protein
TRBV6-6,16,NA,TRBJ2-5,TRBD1,TGTGCCAGCAGAAAGGCCTCGGACAGGGCCCAAGAGACCCAGTACTTC,CASRKASDRAQETQYF
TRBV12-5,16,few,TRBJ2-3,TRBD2,TGTGCTAGTGGGCGGGGGGCCACTCCCGTGGCAGATACGCAGTATTTT,CASGRGATPVADTQYF
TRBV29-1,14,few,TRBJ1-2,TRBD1,TGCAGCGTTGGGGGGGGACAGGGGGCTTTTGGCTACACCTTC,CSVGGGQGAFGYTF
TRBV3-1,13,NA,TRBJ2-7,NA,TGTGCCAGCAGCCGGACATTTGACTACGAGCAGTACTTC,CASSRTFDYEQYF
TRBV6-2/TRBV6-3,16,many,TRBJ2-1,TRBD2,TGTGCCAGCAGGGATCGGACTAGCGGGAGTTCTCATGAGCAGTTCTTC,CASRDRTSGSSHEQFF
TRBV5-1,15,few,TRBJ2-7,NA,TGCGCCAGCAGCTTGGAACCGGGACGGAACTACGAGCAGTACTTC,CASSLEPGRNYEQYF
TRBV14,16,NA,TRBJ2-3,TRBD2,TGTGCCAGCAGCCATGGACTAGCGCTACCCACAGATACGCAGTATTTT,CASSHGLALPTDTQYF
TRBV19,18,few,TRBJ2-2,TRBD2,TGTGCCAGTAGTATTTCCGGACTAGCGGGGGCGAACACCGGGGAGCTGTTTTTT,CASSISGLAGANTGELFF
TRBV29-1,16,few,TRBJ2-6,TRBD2,TGCAGCGTTGAGACTAGCGGGAGATACGGGGCCAACGTCCTGACTTTC,CSVETSGRYGANVLTF
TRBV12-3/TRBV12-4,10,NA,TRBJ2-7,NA,TGTGCCAGTGGGGGCGTCGAGCAGTACTTC,CASGGVEQYF
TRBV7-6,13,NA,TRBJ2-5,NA,TGTGCCAGCAGCATGACGAATCAAGAGACCCAGTACTTC,CASSMTNQETQYF
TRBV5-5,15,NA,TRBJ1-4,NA,TGTGCCAGCAGCTTAGGAGGGACAACTAATGAAAAACTGTTTTTT,CASSLGGTTNEKLFF
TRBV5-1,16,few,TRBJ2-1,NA,TGCGCCAGCAGCTTGGCGCTCCGGGACCCATACAATGAGCAGTTCTTC,CASSLALRDPYNEQFF
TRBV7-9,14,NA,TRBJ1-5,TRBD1,TGTGCCAGCAGTTGGGACAGTAGCAATCAGCCCCAGCATTTT,CASSWDSSNQPQHF
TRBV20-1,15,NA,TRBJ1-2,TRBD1,TGCAGTGCCCTCGATCGGGACAGGGAAGGAGATGGCTACACCTTC,CSALDRDREGDGYTF
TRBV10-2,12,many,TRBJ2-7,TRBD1,TGCGCGGCAGGGACAGGGGGATACGAGCAGTACTTC,CAAGTGGYEQYF
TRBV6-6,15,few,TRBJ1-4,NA,TGTGCCAGCAGTTACTCGAAAGGGGGAAGGGAAAAACTGTTTTTT,CASSYSKGGREKLFF
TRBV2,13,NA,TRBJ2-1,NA,TGTGCCAGCAGTGCAGGGGCGGCCGATGAGCAGTTCTTC,CASSAGAADEQFF
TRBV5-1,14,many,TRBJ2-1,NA,TGCGCCAGCAGCGCAAGGGAGACCTACAATGAGCAGTTCTTC,CASSARETYNEQFF
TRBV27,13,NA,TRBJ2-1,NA,TGTGCCAGCAGTTTTTGGGAGCAAGGTGAGCAGTTCTTC,CASSFWEQGEQFF
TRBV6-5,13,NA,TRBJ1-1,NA,TGTGCCAGCGGGCAGGGGATTGGCACTGAAGCTTTCTTT,CASGQGIGTEAFF
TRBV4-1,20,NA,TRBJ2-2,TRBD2,TGCGCCAGCAGCCAATATCCTCGGGCTAGCGGGAGCCGTGACACCGGGGAGCTGTTTTTT,CASSQYPRASGSRDTGELFF
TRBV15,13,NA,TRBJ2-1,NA,TGTGCCACCAGCAGAGATCAGGGAGGCGAGCAGTTCTTC,CATSRDQGGEQFF